Listed below are T cell receptor beta chains from one sample, sequenced in a study of OX40 agonist ivuxolimab in advanced cancers. Assay used: immunoSEQ multiplex PCR; TCRdb lists only in-frame clones, some missing. The sample yields 65,000 to 80,000 clones, 86% seen once. Material: CD4+ or CD8+ T cells sorted from blood, obtained in a trial of the OX40 agonist ivuxolimab. All receptors come from an adult with an advanced solid tumor such as melanoma, head and neck, liver or kidney cancer. Each CDR3 is given with its conserved first and last residue. Fields, in order: J gene, V gene, CDR3 length, clone size, CDR3 protein. Where a row states a size, it is once, few, many or the class of an expanded clone; other rows omit it.

TRBJ1-2,TRBV5-1,14,NA,CASSLVPGTYGYTF
TRBJ2-1,TRBV4-2,15,NA,CASSQDKRVYNEQFF
TRBJ1-5,TRBV4-1,18,few,CASSQFKLVRQGNQPQHF
TRBJ1-1,TRBV19,15,NA,CASSLGWGSNTEAFF
TRBJ2-7,TRBV10-3,16,once,CAISERTTLLSYEQYF
TRBJ2-5,TRBV15,14,NA,CATSKGQGAETQYF
TRBJ2-6,TRBV7-2,16,few,CASSLRQVSGANVLTF
TRBJ2-1,TRBV6-4,15,once,CASSRTSGVFNEQFF
TRBJ1-1,TRBV19,13,NA,CASSNKIRTEAFF
TRBJ1-1,TRBV19,13,NA,CASSTGTSTEAFF
TRBJ2-5,TRBV10-3,14,NA,CAISDGSRGETQYF
TRBJ2-7,TRBV7-2,15,NA,CASSLRHPGSYEQYF
TRBJ1-4,TRBV19,15,NA,CASSKPSATTGKLFF
TRBJ2-5,TRBV29-1,13,once,CSVGHNRWETQYF
TRBJ2-5,TRBV7-3,13,NA,CASSIDRGETQYF
TRBJ2-5,TRBV5-1,17,NA,CASSSQPRQRGQETQYF
TRBJ1-3,TRBV7-9,15,NA,CASSSGQRSGNTIYF
TRBJ2-4,TRBV21-1,15,once,CASIGAGAAKNIQYF
TRBJ1-2,TRBV21-1,15,few,CASSEVGQGGYGYTF
TRBJ2-7,TRBV6-5,13,NA,CASRTGSPYEQYF
TRBJ2-7,TRBV5-1,15,NA,CASSSPRQGHYEQYF
TRBJ2-2,TRBV6-1,16,once,CASSDQGRRNTGELFF
TRBJ2-5,TRBV5-1,15,NA,CASSPSEGGRETQYF
TRBJ2-2,TRBV10-3,15,NA,CAISGGDLNTGELFF
NA,TRBV20-1,11,once,CSAKTDYEQYF
TRBJ2-7,TRBV18,15,NA,CASSPDSVRGYEQYF
TRBJ1-2,TRBV19,18,NA,CASRQIIKVAEKNYGYTF
TRBJ1-2,TRBV5-1,14,once,CASSPIQGTYGYTF
TRBJ2-7,TRBV18,15,NA,CASSPQDRGAYEQYF
TRBJ2-7,TRBV5-6,15,NA,CASSPRGIGSYEQYF
TRBJ1-2,TRBV5-6,15,NA,CASSLETGGNYGYTF
TRBJ1-1,TRBV7-2,14,NA,CASSLGRANTEAFF